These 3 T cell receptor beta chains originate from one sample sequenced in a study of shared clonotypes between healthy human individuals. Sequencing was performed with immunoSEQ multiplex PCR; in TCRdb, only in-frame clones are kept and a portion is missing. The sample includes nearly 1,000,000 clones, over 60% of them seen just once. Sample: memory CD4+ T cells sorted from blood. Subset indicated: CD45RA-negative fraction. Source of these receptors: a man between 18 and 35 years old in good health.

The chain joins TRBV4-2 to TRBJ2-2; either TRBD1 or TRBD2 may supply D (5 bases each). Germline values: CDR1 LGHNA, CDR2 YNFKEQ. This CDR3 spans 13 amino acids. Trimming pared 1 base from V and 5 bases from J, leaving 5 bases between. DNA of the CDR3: TGTGCCAGCAGCCAAGGGGGGACCGGGGAGCTGTTTTTT. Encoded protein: CASSQGGTGELFF.

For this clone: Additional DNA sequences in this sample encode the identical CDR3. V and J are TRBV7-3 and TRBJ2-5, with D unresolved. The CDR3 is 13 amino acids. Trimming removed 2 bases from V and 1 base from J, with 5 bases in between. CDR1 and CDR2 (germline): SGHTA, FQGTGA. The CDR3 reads CASSLRVQETQYF. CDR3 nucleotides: TGTGCCAGCAGCTTACGGGTCCAAGAGACCCAGTACTTC.

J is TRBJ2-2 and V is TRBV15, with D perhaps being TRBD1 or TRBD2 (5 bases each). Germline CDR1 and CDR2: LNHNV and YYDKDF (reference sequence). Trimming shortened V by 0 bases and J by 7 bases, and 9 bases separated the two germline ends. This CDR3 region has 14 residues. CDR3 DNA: TGTGCCACCAGCAGAGATTTGGGGGTCGGGGAGCTGTTTTTT. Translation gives CATSRDLGVGELFF.